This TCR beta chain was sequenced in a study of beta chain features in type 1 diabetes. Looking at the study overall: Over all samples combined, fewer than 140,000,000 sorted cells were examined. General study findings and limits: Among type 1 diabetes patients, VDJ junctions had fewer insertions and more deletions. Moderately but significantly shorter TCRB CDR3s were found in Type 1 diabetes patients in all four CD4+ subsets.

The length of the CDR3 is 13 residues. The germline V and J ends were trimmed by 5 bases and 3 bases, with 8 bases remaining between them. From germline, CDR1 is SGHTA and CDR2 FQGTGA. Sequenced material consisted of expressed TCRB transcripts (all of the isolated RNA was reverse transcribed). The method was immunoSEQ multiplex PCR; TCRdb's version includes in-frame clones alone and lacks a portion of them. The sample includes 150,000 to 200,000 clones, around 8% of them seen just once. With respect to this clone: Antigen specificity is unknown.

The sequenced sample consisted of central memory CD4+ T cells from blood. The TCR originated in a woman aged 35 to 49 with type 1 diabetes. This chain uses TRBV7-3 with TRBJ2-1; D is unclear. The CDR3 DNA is TGTGCCAGCAGCCATACTAACTACAATGAGCAGTTCTTC. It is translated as CASSHTNYNEQFF.